The rows below give T cell receptor beta chains drawn from one sample of a study of T cell repertoires in cytomegalovirus infection. TCRdb itself ran the reads through MiXCR, one entry per CDR3 protein. The sample yields almost 500,000 distinct CDR3 sequences, around 11% seen once. Sequenced input: PBMCs. The receptors here all came from a human donor in good health (CMV status not recorded). Some clones in this sample may be carry-over from other donors' samples. Both conserved end residues are part of each CDR3. The order of the fields is CDR3 protein, CDR3 DNA, J gene, clone size, V gene, D gene. A D gene is named only where the DNA matches it firmly. Size is omitted from some rows. Given values are once, few, many or a class for expanded clones.

CDR3: CASSTPGETQYF
DNA: TGTGCCAGCAGTACCCCCGGGGAGACCCAGTACTTC
J: TRBJ2-5
size: many
V: TRBV6-6
D: -

CDR3: CASSVQGRNTEAFF
DNA: TGTGCCAGTAGTGTACAGGGTAGGAACACTGAAGCTTTCTTT
J: TRBJ1-1
size: many
V: TRBV19
D: -

CDR3: CASSFDGGPYEQYF
DNA: TGTGCCAGCAGTTTCGACGGAGGCCCCTACGAGCAGTACTTC
J: TRBJ2-7
size: many
V: TRBV12-3/TRBV12-4
D: -

CDR3: CASSPPFQGTDTQYF
DNA: TGTGCCAGCTCACCACCCTTCCAGGGCACAGATACGCAGTATTTT
J: TRBJ2-3
size: -
V: TRBV18
D: -

CDR3: CASSRDLGDEQFF
DNA: TGTGCCAGCAGTCGGGATTTGGGCGATGAGCAGTTCTTC
J: TRBJ2-1
size: many
V: TRBV25-1
D: -

CDR3: CAISERQGGKDGYTF
DNA: TGTGCCATCAGTGAACGACAGGGGGGAAAGGATGGCTACACCTTC
J: TRBJ1-2
size: many
V: TRBV10-3
D: TRBD1

CDR3: CSARSGQGGNTIYF
DNA: TGCAGTGCTAGATCGGGACAGGGTGGAAACACCATATATTTT
J: TRBJ1-3
size: few
V: TRBV20-1
D: TRBD1

CDR3: CASSQETSGTYNEQFF
DNA: TGTGCCAGCAGCCAAGAAACTAGCGGTACCTACAATGAGCAGTTCTTC
J: TRBJ2-1
size: many
V: TRBV4-2
D: TRBD2

CDR3: CASSLVKSGETQYF
DNA: TGTGCCAGCAGTTTGGTAAAAAGCGGAGAGACCCAGTACTTC
J: TRBJ2-5
size: once
V: TRBV27
D: -

CDR3: CASSNPGTGFYEQYF
DNA: TGTGCCAGCAGTAATCCCGGGACAGGGTTCTACGAGCAGTACTTC
J: TRBJ2-7
size: few
V: TRBV6-5
D: TRBD1

CDR3: CASSHTAQGGETQYF
DNA: TGTGCCAGCAGCCACACGGCCCAAGGGGGGGAGACCCAGTACTTC
J: TRBJ2-5
size: many
V: TRBV7-9
D: -

CDR3: CASSGTGTGELFF
DNA: TGCGCCAGCAGCGGGACAGGGACCGGGGAGCTGTTTTTT
J: TRBJ2-2
size: -
V: TRBV5-1
D: TRBD1

CDR3: CASSSGGQATYNSPLHF
DNA: TGTGCCAGCAGTTCCGGGGGACAGGCGACATATAATTCACCCCTCCACTTT
J: TRBJ1-6
size: many
V: TRBV6-1
D: TRBD1

CDR3: CASSPPGGTYGYTF
DNA: TGTGCCAGCAGTCCGCCTGGGGGAACGTATGGCTACACCTTC
J: TRBJ1-2
size: few
V: TRBV27
D: -

CDR3: CASSLRTGGFGNTIYF
DNA: TGTGCCAGCAGCCTCCGGACAGGGGGCTTTGGAAACACCATATATTTT
J: TRBJ1-3
size: -
V: TRBV4-2
D: TRBD1

CDR3: CASGNSRNSPLHF
DNA: TGTGCCAGCGGGAATTCTCGGAATTCACCCCTCCACTTT
J: TRBJ1-6
size: many
V: TRBV27
D: -

CDR3: CASSITTGTRFLEQFF
DNA: TGTGCCAGCAGTATTACGACCGGGACTAGGTTTCTTGAGCAGTTCTTC
J: TRBJ2-1
size: many
V: TRBV28
D: TRBD2

CDR3: CASSLSPWGDYGYTF
DNA: TGTGCCAGCAGTTTATCCCCGTGGGGGGACTATGGCTACACCTTC
J: TRBJ1-2
size: many
V: TRBV27
D: -

CDR3: CASRENEKLFF
DNA: TGTGCCAGCCGGGAAAATGAAAAACTGTTTTTT
J: TRBJ1-4
size: many
V: TRBV2
D: -

CDR3: CASSPRWVSGNTIYF
DNA: TGTGCCAGCAGCCCACGGTGGGTCTCTGGAAACACCATATATTTT
J: TRBJ1-3
size: many
V: TRBV7-8
D: -

CDR3: CSAEGRQGYYNEQFF
DNA: TGCAGCGCTGAAGGTAGGCAGGGTTACTACAATGAGCAGTTCTTC
J: TRBJ2-1
size: -
V: TRBV29-1
D: -

CDR3: CASSRTGNGETQYF
DNA: TGTGCCAGCAGCCGGACAGGGAACGGGGAGACCCAGTACTTC
J: TRBJ2-5
size: few
V: TRBV11-3
D: TRBD1

CDR3: CASSEARFSLNTEAFF
DNA: TGTGCCAGCAGTGAAGCGCGTTTCAGTCTGAACACTGAAGCTTTCTTT
J: TRBJ1-1
size: many
V: TRBV6-1
D: -